This TCR beta chain was identified in a study of regulatory T cells in long-lasting Graves disease. Study-level information: Antithyroid drug intake by newly diagnosed Graves' patients had lasted under 3 months.

CDR3 length: 15 amino acids. J lost 6 bases, V lost 4 bases, and 10 bases had no gene match. Construction of the TCR beta libraries employed iRepertoire HTBI primers in conjunction with Arm-PCR of CDR3 regions. TCRdb called the multiplex PCR reads again in MiXCR, with one record for every CDR3 protein. Counted here are some 340,000 distinct CDR3 sequences, 10% to 15% occurring once; the ten biggest clones make up under 20%. Stated time point: newly diagnosed GD, antithyroid drugs for less than 3 months. PBMC RNA served as the TCR library source. This clonotype appeared many times. This sample was also put to use in a study of T cells in Graves' hyperthyroidism and ophthalmopathy.

The V gene is TRBV12-3 or TRBV12-4, the J gene TRBJ1-1, with TRBD1 matching over 8 bases. The receptor was derived from a woman between 18 and 29 years old with Graves disease. The specimen comprised peripheral blood mononuclear cells (PBMCs), sampled at new diagnosis, from a patient treated with antithyroid drugs. The CDR3 nucleotides are TGTGCCAGCAGTTACTCGGACAGGGCGGAGGCTGAAGCTTTCTTT. Its translation: CASSYSDRAEAEAFF.